The sequence of this T cell receptor beta chain was determined in a study of blood T cell repertoires in COVID-19. As for the study in general: Some COVID-19 samples were acute and others convalescent; all came from the United States, Italy and Spain. Nucleic acid was either cDNA or gDNA, and it came from T cells, B-cell-depleted T cells, or PBMCs.

The CDR3 spans 17 residues. Germline V gene data show CDR1 as LGHDT and CDR2 as YNNKEL (reference sequence). V lost 1 base, J lost 5 bases, and 11 bases stayed unmatched. Authors' methods: Reference gene primers were amplified, and this amplification served to estimate nucleated cell counts. Clones were sequenced by immunoSEQ multiplex PCR, and TCRdb holds only the in-frame ones, with some missing. V, J and clone size were drawn from that table, and D and trimming were deduced from the DNA. The sample has about 300,000 clones, around 88% seen once; the top ten hold 5.5% to 8%. This clone was recorded only once.

The rearrangement joins TRBV3-1 (or the pseudogene TRBV3-2) to TRBJ1-5; 7 nucleotides align to TRBD1. The receptor comes from a woman aged 30 to 39 who had recovered from COVID-19. The sample consisted of peripheral blood. The CDR3: CASSQGWDSSGDQPQHF. The CDR3 DNA reads as TGTGCCAGCAGCCAAGGTTGGGACAGTTCTGGGGATCAGCCCCAGCATTTT.